This T cell receptor beta chain derives from a study of cytomegalovirus exposure and HLA in healthy donors. The PCR made use of 60 Vbeta and 13 Jbeta primers. Assay used: immunoSEQ multiplex PCR; TCRdb lists only in-frame clones, some missing. The sample has roughly 130,000 clones, 80% seen once. Trimming removed 11 bases at V and 3 bases at J, with 14 bases between. Germline V gene lookup returns CDR1 SNHLY and CDR2 FYNNEI. This CDR3 spans 12 amino acids. The sequence was collected from a man aged 25-45 years in good health and CMV-seronegative. The source material was PBMCs. The gene calls are TRBV2 and TRBJ2-7, with D perhaps TRBD2 (5 bases). CDR3 sequence (DNA): TGTGCCTGCCGGGATCCAAACTACGAGCAGTACTTC. Translating it yields CACRDPNYEQYF.